This T cell receptor beta chain is drawn from a study of T cell responses to AZD1222 COVID-19 vaccine. Using immunoSEQ multiplex PCR, the repertoire was profiled, and TCRdb retains in-frame clones only, with some absent. The table has over 100,000 clones, 85% to 95% seen once. Sequences were derived from peripheral blood, sampled on day 0 of AZD1222 vaccination. This clonotype was obtained from an adult in good health.

CDR3 residues: CASSLLASGKDSTDTQYF. CDR3 DNA sequence: TGTGCCAGCAGCTTACTGGCTAGCGGGAAGGATTCCACAGATACGCAGTATTTT. The chain carries TRBV7-6 and TRBJ2-3, with 9 bases that match TRBD2. The CDR3 runs 18 residues. V lost 2 bases and J lost 2; bases outside the gene matches: 11. CDR1 and CDR2 (germline): SGHVS, FNYEAQ.